The present TCR beta chain was sequenced within a study of blood T cell repertoires in COVID-19. Study as a whole: COVID-19 samples collected from the United States, Italy and Spain covered acute and convalescent phases. Sources were T cells, B-cell-depleted T cells, or PBMCs; the material itself was cDNA or gDNA.

This clone has only one observation. Libraries were prepared by immunoSEQ multiplex PCR; TCRdb keeps only in-frame clonotypes and omits some of them. The sample has 200,000 or so clones, about 86% seen once; the top ten hold around 15%. Germline V gene sequence: CDR1 MNHEY, CDR2 SVGAGI. This CDR3 is built from 16 residues. V lost 4 bases and J lost 2; bases outside the gene matches: 8. This TCR came from a man aged 30 to 45 with active or convalescent COVID-19. Sequencing was done on a sample of peripheral blood. The V gene is TRBV6-5, the J gene TRBJ2-5; 9 bases match TRBD1. The DNA of the CDR3 is TGTGCCAGCAGTTCGGTGACAGGGGGGAAGCAAGAGACCCAGTACTTC. This translates into CASSSVTGGKQETQYF.